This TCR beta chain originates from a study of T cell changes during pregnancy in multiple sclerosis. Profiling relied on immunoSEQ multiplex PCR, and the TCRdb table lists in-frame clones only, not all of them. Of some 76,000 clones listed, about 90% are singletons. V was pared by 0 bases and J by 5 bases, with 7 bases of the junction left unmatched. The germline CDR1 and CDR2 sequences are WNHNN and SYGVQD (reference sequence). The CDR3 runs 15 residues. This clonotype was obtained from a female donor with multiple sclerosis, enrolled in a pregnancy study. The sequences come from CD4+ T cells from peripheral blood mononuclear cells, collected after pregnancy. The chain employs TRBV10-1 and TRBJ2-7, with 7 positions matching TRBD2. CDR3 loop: CASSESPSGIHEQYF. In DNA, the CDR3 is TGCGCCAGCAGTGAGTCTCCCAGCGGGATCCACGAGCAGTACTTC.